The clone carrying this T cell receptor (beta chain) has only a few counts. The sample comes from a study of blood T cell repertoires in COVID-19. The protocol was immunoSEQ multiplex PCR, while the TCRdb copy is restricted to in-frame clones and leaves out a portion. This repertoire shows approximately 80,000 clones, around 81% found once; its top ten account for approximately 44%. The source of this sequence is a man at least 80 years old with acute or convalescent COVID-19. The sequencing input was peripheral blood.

The CDR3 DNA reads as TGTGCCAGCAGTTTCAGGGCCGGGTCTTTTGGCGACATTCAGTACTTC. Its translation: CASSFRAGSFGDIQYF. This chain joins TRBV27 and TRBJ2-4; tentative D call: TRBD1 (5 bases). CDR3 length: 16 residues. The ends were cut back, 3 bases at V and 8 bases at J, with 20 bases in the middle. Germline lookup yields CDR1 MNHEY and CDR2 SMNVEV (reference sequence).